Listed here are 2 T cell receptor beta chains from one sample, sequenced in a study of shared clonotypes between healthy human individuals. Assay used: immunoSEQ multiplex PCR; TCRdb lists only in-frame clones, some missing. The sample includes about a million clones, more than 60% of them seen just once. Sequences were obtained from memory CD4+ T cells sorted from blood. Subset here: CD45RA-negative fraction. The receptors originated from a man aged 18 to 35 in good health.

The chain uses TRBV11-2 and TRBJ2-5, with 7 bases identical to TRBD1. Germline loops: CDR1 SGHAT, CDR2 FQNNGV. This CDR3 contains 17 residues. V shed 5 bases and J 7 bases; nucleotides not matched to a gene: 19. The CDR3 DNA reads as TGTGCCAGCAGCCCTATCTCGGGACAGCAAACCCCAGGGACCCAGTACTTC. This sequence encodes CASSPISGQQTPGTQYF.

The chain uses TRBV5-4 and TRBJ1-2; D is unclear. The CDR3 is 12 residues long. Germline CDR1 is SGHNT and CDR2 is YYREEE (reference sequence). The V gene lost 5 bases and the J gene lost 3 bases, with 8 bases spanning the gap. CDR3 bases: TGTGCCAGCAGTCCAGGAGACTATGGCTACACCTTC. This gives the protein CASSPGDYGYTF. The full variable domain, rest sourced from reference TRBV5-4 and TRBJ1-2, is ETGVTQSPTHLIKTRGQQVTLRCSSQSGHNTVSWYQQALGQGPQFIFQYYREEENGRGNFPPRFSGLQFPNYSSELNVNALELDDSALYLCASSPGDYGYTFGSGTRLTVV.